The 24 T cell receptor beta chains in this list originate from one sample, sequenced in a study of tumor-infiltrating lymphocytes in localized non-small cell lung cancer listed by TCRdb under 2021. Library generation was performed with the immunoSEQ multiplex PCR assay. Drawn from immuneACCESS, this table holds only the in-frame rearrangements with V and J called that TCRdb kept. Clones are partly lost; checked studies trace under half to an unresolved V gene and leave the rest unexplained. The sample data list about 15,000 clones, and approximately 70% of these were observed just once. Jointly, the top ten make up under 7% of the sample. The sequenced material came from lung tumor tissue. Receptors were obtained from a human donor with non-small cell lung cancer.

The chain has TRBV6-1 and TRBJ2-7, with D unresolved. V was trimmed by 4 bases and J by 12 bases, leaving 16 bases between them. Looked up from germline, CDR1 is MNHNS and CDR2 is SASEGT. CDR3 length equals 12 residues. The CDR3 protein is CASSVGEVVGYF. The DNA of the CDR3 is TGTGCCAGCAGTGTGGGTGAAGTGGTGGGGTACTTC.

The gene calls are TRBV7-3 and TRBJ2-1; 10 bases match TRBD2. Germline V gene data show CDR1 as SGHTA and CDR2 as FQGTGA. The CDR3 contains 14 residues. V lost 1 base, J lost 10 bases, and 4 bases stayed unmatched. Here the CDR3 DNA reads TGTGCCAGCAGCTTAATGGTAGCGGGAGGCGAGCAGTTCTTC. It is translated as CASSLMVAGGEQFF.

The J gene is TRBJ2-5, the V gene TRBV7-9, with D unresolved. V was cut by 5 bases and J by 2 bases, with 9 bases left in between. CDR1 is SEHNR, CDR2 FQNEAQ, per germline (reference sequence). This CDR3 is 13 amino acids long. The CDR3 DNA reads as TGTGCCAGCAGCCGGACGGTTCAAGAGACCCAGTACTTC. Translating gives CASSRTVQETQYF.

Judged by abundance, this clone is large (0.1 to 1%). The chain employs TRBV5-4 and TRBJ2-7; 9 nucleotides line up with TRBD1. Germline lookup yields CDR1 SGHNT and CDR2 YYREEE (reference sequence). The CDR3 loop spans 15 amino acids. Trimming cost V 3 bases and J 2 bases; bases outside gene matches: 6. The CDR3: CASSSPGQGAYEQYF. The CDR3 nucleotides are TGTGCCAGCAGCTCACCGGGACAGGGTGCCTACGAGCAGTACTTC.

The CDR3 coding sequence is TGTGCCAGCAGCAATCTTCTCCATCCGACGGGGGATACGCAGTATTTT. Amino acid sequence: CASSNLLHPTGDTQYF. V is TRBV21-1 and J is TRBJ2-3; TRBD2, the D gene given by the table, was not confirmed from the DNA. TRBV21-1 is given as a pseudogene. The CDR3 extends over 16 amino acids.

This chain links TRBV19 with TRBJ1-5; TRBD1 might be the D (6 bases). The CDR3 is made up of 18 amino acids. Deletions cut 3 bases from V and 6 bases from J, with 24 bases between. The germline V gene encodes CDR1 LNHDA and CDR2 SQIVND (reference sequence). The CDR3 region is CASSILPPGTGSSQPQHF. In nucleotides, the CDR3 is TGTGCCAGTAGTATTCTCCCCCCGGGCACAGGGTCAAGTCAGCCCCAGCATTTT.

In its sample, this clone was seen a few times. The rearrangement links TRBV2 to TRBJ2-1; no reliable D call. This CDR3 is built from 12 residues. Between the trimmed V and J ends, which lost 4 bases and 8 bases, there was a span of 9 bases. Germline V gene data show CDR1 as SNHLY and CDR2 as FYNNEI. This CDR3 reads CASSVSGDEQFF. In DNA form, the CDR3 reads TGTGCCAGCAGTGTGAGTGGCGATGAGCAGTTCTTC.

CDR3 residues: CASSLVGAEGYTF. As DNA, the CDR3 is TGCGCCAGCAGCTTGGTAGGCGCGGAGGGCTACACCTTC. The genes are TRBV5-1 and TRBJ1-2; D unresolved. CDR1 SGHRS and CDR2 YFSETQ come from the germline V gene. V dropped 0 bases and J dropped 8 bases, with 11 bases sitting between them. The CDR3 consists of 13 residues.

This chain connects TRBV5-5 to TRBJ1-4; 8 bases agree with TRBD1. V was pared by 0 bases and J by 8 bases, with 6 bases of the junction left unmatched. The CDR3 is 15 residues long. Per germline, CDR1 SGHKS and CDR2 YYEKEE (reference sequence). CDR3 in DNA: TGTGCCAGCAGCTTGGCCTCAGGGGGCAGCGAAAAACTGTTTTTT. The encoded protein is CASSLASGGSEKLFF.

There are a few counts of this clone. The J gene is TRBJ2-5, the V gene TRBV11-3; the D is unclear. Germline CDR1 is SGHNT and CDR2 is YENEEA. The CDR3 spans 14 residues. Trimming took off 3 bases at V and 2 bases at J, with 10 bases between the two ends. CDR3 nucleotides: TGTGCCAGCAGCTTTGGTATCGTTCAAGAGACCCAGTACTTC. Translating gives CASSFGIVQETQYF.

This clone was seen more than once but under ten times. This chain uses TRBV28 with TRBJ2-7; the D is unclear. This CDR3 spans 11 amino acids. In germline, CDR1 is MDHEN, CDR2 SYDVKM. The V gene lost 6 bases and the J gene lost 4 bases, with 7 bases spanning the gap. CDR3 DNA sequence: TGTGCCAGCAGGACACTTTACGAGCAGTACTTC. Amino acids: CASRTLYEQYF.

The gene calls are TRBV10-2 and TRBJ2-5; 14 nucleotides agree with TRBD2. CDR3 length equals 14 residues. Germline CDR1 is WSHSY and CDR2 is SAAADI. The J segment lost 4 bases and the V segment lost 8 bases, leaving 3 bases of the junction unmatched. CDR3 DNA: TGCGCCAGCGGGACTAGCGGGAGATCAGAGACCCAGTACTTC. This gives the protein CASGTSGRSETQYF.

This clone was seen a few times. The chain is built from TRBV5-1 and TRBJ2-2; 9 positions agree with TRBD2. Germline lookup yields CDR1 SGHRS and CDR2 YFSETQ. The V gene end was trimmed by 1 base and the J gene end by 6 bases; junction bases not matched to a gene: 4. The CDR3 consists of 15 residues. The CDR3 sequence is CASSLISGRPGELFF. The CDR3 DNA is TGCGCCAGCAGCTTGATTAGCGGGAGACCCGGGGAGCTGTTTTTT. Full variable domain (outside the CDR3, taken from reference TRBV5-1 and TRBJ2-2): KAGVTQTPRYLIKTRGQQVTLSCSPISGHRSVSWYQQTPGQGLQFLFEYFSETQRNKGNFPGRFSGRQFSNSRSEMNVSTLELGDSALYLCASSLISGRPGELFFGEGSRLTVL.

This clone was observed a single time. The chain recombines TRBV7-2 with TRBJ1-4; D is possibly TRBD1 (6 bases). The V gene's germline CDR1 is SGHTA and CDR2 FQGNSA. Trimming pared 6 bases from V and 0 bases from J, leaving 11 bases between. The CDR3 runs 15 residues. The CDR3 here is CASRFGQSTNEKLFF. In nucleotides, the CDR3 is TGTGCCAGCAGGTTTGGACAGTCAACTAATGAAAAACTGTTTTTT.

The CDR3 reads CASSLRGASYEQYF. CDR3 coding DNA: TGTGCCAGCAGCCTTAGAGGGGCCTCCTACGAGCAGTACTTC. The chain has TRBV6-5 and TRBJ2-7; TRBD1 or TRBD2 may be the D gene (5 bases each). The CDR3 contains 14 residues. Germline loops: CDR1 MNHEY, CDR2 SVGAGI. Trimming stripped 6 bases from V and 0 bases from J, with 12 bases between.

The gene calls are TRBV7-2 and TRBJ2-7, with 12 bases matching TRBD2. The CDR3 is 15 amino acids. Germline V lookup: CDR1 SGHTA, CDR2 FQGNSA. V lost 0 bases to trimming and J lost 4 bases; unmatched junction nucleotides: 1. The CDR3 spells CASSLAGLAGYEQYF. DNA of the CDR3: TGTGCCAGCAGCTTAGCAGGACTAGCGGGATACGAGCAGTACTTC.

The chain is built from TRBV29-1 and TRBJ1-2, with D possibly being TRBD1 (5 bases). The CDR3 has 13 amino acids. The germline V and J ends were trimmed by 3 bases and 6 bases, with 14 bases remaining between them. Germline CDR1 SQVTM, CDR2 ANQGSEA. The CDR3 DNA reads as TGCAGCGTTGACGCCGGGACCAAGGATGGCTACACCTTC. Protein sequence: CSVDAGTKDGYTF.

The CDR3 reads CGTLGYNEQFF. The DNA for the CDR3 is TGTGGAACTCTGGGTTACAATGAGCAGTTCTTC. The chain is built from TRBV6-6 and TRBJ2-1, with no clear D. The CDR3 length is 11 residues. Germline V gives CDR1 MNHNY, CDR2 SVGAGI (reference sequence).

The CDR3 region is CASSQLASAKNIQYF. The CDR3, as DNA: TGCGCCAGCAGCCAACTCGCCTCTGCCAAAAACATTCAGTACTTC. The chain couples TRBV4-1 to TRBJ2-4; D call uncertain. Germline CDR1 and CDR2: MGHRA and YSYEKL. This CDR3 is 15 amino acids long. V gave up 2 bases and J gave up 1 base, with 9 bases separating them.

This chain connects TRBV11-3 to TRBJ2-1, with D possibly being TRBD1 or TRBD2 (7 bases each). CDR3 length: 15 residues. V dropped 0 bases and J dropped 4 bases, with 10 bases sitting between them. Germline assignment: CDR1 SGHNT and CDR2 YENEEA. In nucleotides, the CDR3 is TGTGCCAGCAGCTTAGAGCAGGGGGGGTACAATGAGCAGTTCTTC. Amino acid sequence: CASSLEQGGYNEQFF.

The genes are TRBV6-6 and TRBJ2-3, with D possibly being TRBD2 (5 bases). V lost 7 bases and J lost 2, with 13 bases in between. The CDR3 loop spans 14 amino acids. Germline CDR1 and CDR2: MNHNY and SVGAGI (reference sequence). CDR3 DNA sequence: TGTGCCAGCAAAGAGCGGAGAATCACAGATACGCAGTATTTT. Translated: CASKERRITDTQYF.

J is TRBJ2-7 and V is TRBV27; TRBD2 might be the D (5 bases). V was pared by 3 bases and J by 1 base, with 19 bases between. From germline, CDR1 is MNHEY and CDR2 SMNVEV (reference sequence). This CDR3 has 17 amino acids. CDR3 nucleotide sequence: TGTGCCAGCAGTTTTAAGGGCGGGTTAGGTGGTTCCTACGAGCAGTACTTC. This translates into CASSFKGGLGGSYEQYF.

The V and J genes are TRBV10-3 and TRBJ1-3; D is uncertain. CDR3 length: 14 amino acids. Germline V gene data show CDR1 as ENHRY and CDR2 as SYGVKD. V lost 6 bases and J 0 bases, leaving 9 bases between the germline ends. In DNA form, the CDR3 reads TGTGCCATCAGGGGTTTAACCTCTGGAAACACCATATATTTT. Residues: CAIRGLTSGNTIYF.

The V call is TRBV18, the J call TRBJ2-6; no clear D gene. This CDR3 is built from 17 residues. Trimming took 3 bases from V and 0 from J, leaving 12 bases between them. The germline V gene encodes CDR1 KGHSH and CDR2 LQKENI. The CDR3 loop is CASSPSGPDSGANVLTF. CDR3 sequence (DNA): TGTGCCAGCTCACCCTCGGGCCCAGACTCTGGGGCCAACGTCCTGACTTTC.